This T cell receptor (beta chain) is from a study of T cells in Graves' hyperthyroidism and ophthalmopathy. Details on this clonotype: The antigen is not known.

CDR1 and CDR2 (germline): MNHEY, SVGAGI. Trimming took 2 bases from V and 2 from J, leaving 19 bases between them. The CDR3 is 18 residues long. Study findings and constraints: Most clonotypes expanded in thyroid above 0.001 were likewise present in blood.

The source material, RNA transcripts, was used to amplify TCR beta CDR3 regions. First-round RT-PCR with HTBI primers amplified the TCR CDR3 region. TCRdb reprocessed the multiplex PCR reads with MiXCR, giving one entry per CDR3 protein. The table lists some 530,000 distinct CDR3 sequences, 22% of them singletons, with less than 65% in the top ten. Ophthalmopathy cases scored 3 or more on the Clinical Activity Score and 4 or more on NOSPECS grade, with duration below 3 months. The study excluded patients with uncontrolled infection, other autoimmune disease, pregnancy or lactation. Isolation of PBMCs was performed on about 10 ml fresh peripheral blood.

V usage is TRBV6-5 and J usage is TRBJ1-3; D possibly corresponds to TRBD1 (5 bases). This TCR derives from a woman in her seventies with Graves' ophthalmopathy. Sequencing used blood. The CDR3 loop reads CASSYTSFPGITGNTIYF. The CDR3 DNA reads as TGTGCCAGCAGTTACACATCCTTTCCAGGGATCACTGGAAACACCATATATTTT.